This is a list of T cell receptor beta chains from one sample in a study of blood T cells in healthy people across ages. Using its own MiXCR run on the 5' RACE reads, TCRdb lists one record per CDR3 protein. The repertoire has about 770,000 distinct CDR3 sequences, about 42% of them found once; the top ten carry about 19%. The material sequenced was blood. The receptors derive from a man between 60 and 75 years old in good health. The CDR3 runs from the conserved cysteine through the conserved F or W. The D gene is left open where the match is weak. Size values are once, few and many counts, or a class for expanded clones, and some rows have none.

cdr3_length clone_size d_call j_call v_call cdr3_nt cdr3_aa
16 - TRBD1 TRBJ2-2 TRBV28 TGTGCCAGCAGTTATCGACAGGGGGGTTATACCGGGGAGCTGTTTTTT CASSYRQGGYTGELFF
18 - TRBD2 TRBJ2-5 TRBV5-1 TGCGCCAGCAGCGAGGGGACTAGCGGGGGACTTTTACAAGGGACCCAGTACTTC CASSEGTSGGLLQGTQYF
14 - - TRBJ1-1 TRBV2 TGTGCCAGCGTAGGGGGGCAAGTTTTCACTGAAGCTTTCTTT CASVGGQVFTEAFF
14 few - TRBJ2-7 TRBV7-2 TGTGCCAGCAGCCCCCGCAGGGGAGGGTACGAGCAGTACTTC CASSPRRGGYEQYF
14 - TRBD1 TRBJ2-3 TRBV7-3 TGTGCCAGCAGCTTGGACAGGGGGTGGGATACGCAGTATTTT CASSLDRGWDTQYF
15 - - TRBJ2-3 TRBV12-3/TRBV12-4 TGTGCCAGCAGTTTGGCAGTACTGCGCACAGATACGCAGTATTTT CASSLAVLRTDTQYF
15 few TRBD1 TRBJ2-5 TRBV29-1 TGCAGCGTCCACCGCACAGGGGGTTTACAAGAGACCCAGTACTTC CSVHRTGGLQETQYF
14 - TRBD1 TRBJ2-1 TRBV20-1 TGCAGTGCTAGAGGACAGGGGATAGGGAATGAGCAGTTCTTC CSARGQGIGNEQFF
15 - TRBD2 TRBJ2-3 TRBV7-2 TGTGCCAGCAGCTTAGGCGGGGGGGCCCCAGATACGCAGTATTTT CASSLGGGAPDTQYF
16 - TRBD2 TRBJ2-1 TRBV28 TGTGCCAGCAGTTTCGAGCGGGGGGGCCGATACAATGAGCAGTTCTTC CASSFERGGRYNEQFF